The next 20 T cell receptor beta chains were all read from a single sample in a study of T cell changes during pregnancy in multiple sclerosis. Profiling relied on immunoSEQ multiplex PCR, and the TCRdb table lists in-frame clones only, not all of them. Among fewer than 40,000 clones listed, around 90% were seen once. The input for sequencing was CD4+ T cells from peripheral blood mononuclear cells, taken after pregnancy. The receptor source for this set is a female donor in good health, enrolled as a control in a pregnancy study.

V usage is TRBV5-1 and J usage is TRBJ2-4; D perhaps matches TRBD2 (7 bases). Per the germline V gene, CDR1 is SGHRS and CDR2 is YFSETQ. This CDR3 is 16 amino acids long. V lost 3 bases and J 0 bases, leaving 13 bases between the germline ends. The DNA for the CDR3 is TGCGCCAGCAGCTATGGGGGGGGGCTAGCCAAAAACATTCAGTACTTC. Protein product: CASSYGGGLAKNIQYF. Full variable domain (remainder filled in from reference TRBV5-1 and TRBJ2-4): KAGVTQTPRYLIKTRGQQVTLSCSPISGHRSVSWYQQTPGQGLQFLFEYFSETQRNKGNFPGRFSGRQFSNSRSEMNVSTLELGDSALYLCASSYGGGLAKNIQYFGAGTRLSVL.

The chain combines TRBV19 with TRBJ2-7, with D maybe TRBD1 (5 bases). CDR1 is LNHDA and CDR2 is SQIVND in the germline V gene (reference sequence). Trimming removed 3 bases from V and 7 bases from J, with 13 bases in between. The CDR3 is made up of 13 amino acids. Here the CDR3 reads CASSIEGASEQYF. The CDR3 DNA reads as TGTGCCAGTAGTATTGAAGGGGCGAGTGAGCAGTACTTC.

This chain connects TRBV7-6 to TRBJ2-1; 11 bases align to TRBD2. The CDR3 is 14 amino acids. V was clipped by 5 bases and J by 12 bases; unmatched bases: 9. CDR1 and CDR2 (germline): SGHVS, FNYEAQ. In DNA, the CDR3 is TGTGCCAGCAGCCCTACTAGCGGGAGTGGTAGGCAGTTCTTC. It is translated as CASSPTSGSGRQFF.

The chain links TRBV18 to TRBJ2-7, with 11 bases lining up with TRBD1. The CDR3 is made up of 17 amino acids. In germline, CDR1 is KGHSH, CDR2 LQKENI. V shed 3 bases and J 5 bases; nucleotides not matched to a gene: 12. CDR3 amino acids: CASSPPYAGTGGNEQYF. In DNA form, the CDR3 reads TGTGCCAGCTCACCTCCCTATGCGGGGACAGGGGGGAACGAGCAGTACTTC.

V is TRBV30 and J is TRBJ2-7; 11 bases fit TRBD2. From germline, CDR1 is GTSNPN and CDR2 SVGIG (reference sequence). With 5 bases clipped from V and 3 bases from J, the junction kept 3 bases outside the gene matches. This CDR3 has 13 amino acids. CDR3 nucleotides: TGTGCCTGGGCGGGACTAGCGGACTACGAGCAGTACTTC. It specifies CAWAGLADYEQYF.

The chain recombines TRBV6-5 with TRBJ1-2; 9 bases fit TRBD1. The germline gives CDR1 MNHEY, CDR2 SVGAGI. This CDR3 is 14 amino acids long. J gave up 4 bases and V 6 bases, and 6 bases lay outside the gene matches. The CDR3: CASSRTGAPYGYTF. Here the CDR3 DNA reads TGTGCCAGCAGCCGGACAGGGGCACCCTATGGCTACACCTTC.

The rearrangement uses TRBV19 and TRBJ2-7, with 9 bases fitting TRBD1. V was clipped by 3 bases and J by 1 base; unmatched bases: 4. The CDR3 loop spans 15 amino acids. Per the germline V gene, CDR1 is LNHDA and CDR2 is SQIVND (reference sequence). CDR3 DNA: TGTGCCAGTAGTATGAAACAGGGGGCTTCCTACGAGCAGTACTTC. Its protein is CASSMKQGASYEQYF.

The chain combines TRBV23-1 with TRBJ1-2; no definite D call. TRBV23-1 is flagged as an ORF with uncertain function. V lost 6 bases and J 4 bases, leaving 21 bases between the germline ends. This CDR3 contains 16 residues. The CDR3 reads CASRTRHLGRSYGYTF. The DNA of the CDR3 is TGCGCCAGCAGAACCCGACATTTGGGCAGAAGCTATGGCTACACCTTC.

The CDR3 region is CAWRGGVTEAKNIQYF. CDR3 bases: TGTGCCTGGAGGGGGGGGGTAACGGAAGCCAAAAACATTCAGTACTTC. The rearrangement joins TRBV30 to TRBJ2-4; 7 nucleotides line up with TRBD2. CDR1 GTSNPN and CDR2 SVGIG come from the germline V gene (reference sequence). With 3 bases clipped from V and 0 bases from J, the junction kept 8 bases outside the gene matches. CDR3 length: 16 amino acids.

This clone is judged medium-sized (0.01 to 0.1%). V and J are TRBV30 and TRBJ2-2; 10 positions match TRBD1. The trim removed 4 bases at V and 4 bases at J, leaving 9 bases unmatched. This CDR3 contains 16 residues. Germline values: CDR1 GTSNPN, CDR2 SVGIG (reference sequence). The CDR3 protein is CAWNLDRGSSTGELFF. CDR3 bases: TGTGCCTGGAACTTGGACAGGGGGAGCAGCACCGGGGAGCTGTTTTTT.

The DNA for the CDR3 is TGTGCCAGCTCACCACCGACAACAAGAGTATTGAACACTGAAGCTTTCTTT. It codes for CASSPPTTRVLNTEAFF. The chain joins TRBV18 to TRBJ1-1; no clear D gene. CDR1 and CDR2 (germline): KGHSH, LQKENI. V was pared by 0 bases and J by 0 bases, with 14 bases between. The CDR3 is 17 residues long.

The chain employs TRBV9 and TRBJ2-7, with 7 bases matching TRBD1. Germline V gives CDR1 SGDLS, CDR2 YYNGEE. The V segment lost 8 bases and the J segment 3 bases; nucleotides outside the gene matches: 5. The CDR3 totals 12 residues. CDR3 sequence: CASGDSYYEQYF. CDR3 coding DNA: TGTGCCAGTGGGGACAGTTACTACGAGCAGTACTTC.

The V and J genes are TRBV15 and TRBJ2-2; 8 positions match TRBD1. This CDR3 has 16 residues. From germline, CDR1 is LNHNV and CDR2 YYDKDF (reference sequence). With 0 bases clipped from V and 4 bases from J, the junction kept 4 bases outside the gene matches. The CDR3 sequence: CATSRETGASTGELFF. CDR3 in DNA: TGTGCCACCAGCAGAGAGACAGGGGCGTCCACCGGGGAGCTGTTTTTT.

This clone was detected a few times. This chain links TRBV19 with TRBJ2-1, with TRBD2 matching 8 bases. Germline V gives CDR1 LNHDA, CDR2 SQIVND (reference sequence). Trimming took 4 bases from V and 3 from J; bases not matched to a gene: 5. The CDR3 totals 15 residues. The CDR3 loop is CASSRGGGYYNEQFF. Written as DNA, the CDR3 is TGTGCCAGTAGTAGAGGCGGGGGGTACTACAATGAGCAGTTCTTC.

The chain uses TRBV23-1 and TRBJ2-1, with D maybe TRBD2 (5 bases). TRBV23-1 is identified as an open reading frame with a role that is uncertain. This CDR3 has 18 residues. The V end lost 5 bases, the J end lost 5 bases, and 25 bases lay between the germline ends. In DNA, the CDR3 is TGCGCCAGCAGTGCTGGGCCAGGCATATCGGGATTCCACAATGAGCAGTTCTTC. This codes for CASSAGPGISGFHNEQFF.

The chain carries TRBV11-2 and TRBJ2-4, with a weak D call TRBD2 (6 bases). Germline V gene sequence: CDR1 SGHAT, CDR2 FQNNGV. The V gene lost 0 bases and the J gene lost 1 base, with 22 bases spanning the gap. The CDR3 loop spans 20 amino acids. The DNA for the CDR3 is TGTGCCAGCAGCTTAGATTGGGCACACGCCATTGGGGGGGCCAAAAACATTCAGTACTTC. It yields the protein CASSLDWAHAIGGAKNIQYF.

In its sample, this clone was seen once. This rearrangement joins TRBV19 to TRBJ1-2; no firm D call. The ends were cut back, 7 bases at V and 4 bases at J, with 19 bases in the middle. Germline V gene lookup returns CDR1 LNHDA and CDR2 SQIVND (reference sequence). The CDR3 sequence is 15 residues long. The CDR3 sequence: CASTVAGGLRYGYTF. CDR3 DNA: TGTGCCAGTACTGTGGCCGGAGGCCTCCGCTATGGCTACACCTTC. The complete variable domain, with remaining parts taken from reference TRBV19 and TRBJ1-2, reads DGGITQSPKYLFRKEGQNVTLSCEQNLNHDAMYWYRQDPGQGLRLIYYSQIVNDFQKGDIAEGYSVSREKKESFPLTVTSAQKNPTAFYLCASTVAGGLRYGYTFGSGTRLTVV.

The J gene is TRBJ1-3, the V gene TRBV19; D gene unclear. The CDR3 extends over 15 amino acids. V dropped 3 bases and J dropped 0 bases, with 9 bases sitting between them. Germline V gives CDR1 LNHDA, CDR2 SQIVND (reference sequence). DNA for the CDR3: TGTGCCAGTAGTATTGGAGCATTCTCTGGAAACACCATATATTTT. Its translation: CASSIGAFSGNTIYF.

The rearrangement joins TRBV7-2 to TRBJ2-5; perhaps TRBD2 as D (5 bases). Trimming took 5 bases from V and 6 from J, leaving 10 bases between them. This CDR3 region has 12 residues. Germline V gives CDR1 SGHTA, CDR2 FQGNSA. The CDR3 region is CASSRPGKTQYF. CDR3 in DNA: TGTGCCAGCAGCCGGCCGGGGAAGACCCAGTACTTC.

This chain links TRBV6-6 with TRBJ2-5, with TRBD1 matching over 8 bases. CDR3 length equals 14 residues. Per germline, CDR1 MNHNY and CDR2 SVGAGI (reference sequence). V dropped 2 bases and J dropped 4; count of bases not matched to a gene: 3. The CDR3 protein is CASSYRTGPETQYF. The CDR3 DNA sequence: TGTGCCAGCAGTTACCGGACAGGGCCAGAGACCCAGTACTTC.